This TCR beta chain emerged from a study of T-cell reconstitution after alpha-beta-depleted transplantation in children. This clonotype was picked up many times. Its specificity is unknown. Study results and caveats: T-cell counts and diversity at one year post-transplant came mainly from newly produced T cells. Recipient T cells and thymic progenitors that survived gave rise to the high TCRbeta diversity observed at day 60 in some patients.

The CDR3 runs to 12 residues. Germline V gene lookup returns CDR1 SQVTM and CDR2 ANQGSEA. V shed 4 bases, J shed 8 bases, and the junction held 3 bases outside the gene matches. TCRbeta library preparation incorporated unique molecular identifiers. Using its own MiXCR run on the PCR reads, TCRdb lists one record per CDR3 protein. The sample contains about 590,000 distinct CDR3 sequences, over 10% of which appear only once. The sequence was obtained from a male patient under 18 who had a stem cell transplant for acute myeloid leukemia, so the T cells may come from the graft donor. The chain recombines TRBV29-1 with TRBJ2-1; 9 bases are a match to TRBD2. The sequenced sample was PBMCs, mostly from graft donor cells, obtained 360 days after TCRalphabeta/CD19-depleted stem cell transplant. CDR3 bases: TGCAGCGTTGGGGGCGGGAGGGATGAGCAGTTCTTC. It translates to CSVGGGRDEQFF.